The clone carrying this T cell receptor (beta chain) is a singleton in its sample. This record comes from a study of blood T cell repertoires in COVID-19. About the study: The samples span acute and convalescent COVID-19 from the United States, Italy and Spain. The cDNA or gDNA used as material had been derived from T cells, B-cell-depleted T cells, or PBMCs.

Original processing notes: Counts of nucleated cells, estimated from reference gene primer amplification, were obtained. Using immunoSEQ multiplex PCR, the repertoire was profiled, and TCRdb retains in-frame clones only, with some absent. V, J and clone size are taken as reported in that table, and D and trimming were inferred from the DNA itself. The data contain 100,000 to 150,000 clones, approximately 83% of them singletons. V shed 0 bases and J shed 5 bases, with 11 bases lying between them. CDR3 length: 16 residues. Germline V gene data show CDR1 as LGHDT and CDR2 as YNNKEL (reference sequence).

The clonotype was recovered from a man aged 35 to 55 with active or convalescent COVID-19. This chain links TRBV3-1 (or the pseudogene TRBV3-2) with TRBJ1-6; weak D call: TRBD1 (6 bases). Sequencing was carried out using peripheral blood. The DNA of the CDR3 is TGTGCCAGCAGCCAAGACTCAGGGGCCAATAATTCACCCCTCCACTTT. The encoded protein is CASSQDSGANNSPLHF.